The 25 T cell receptor beta chains in this list originate from one sample, sequenced in a study of spatial heterogeneity in lung cancer. Time point of the sample: sample taken at primary tumor resection. Whole RNA, isolated from tumor, nontumor lung or frozen PBMC, was sequenced without prior sorting. A single record per CDR3 protein comes from TCRdb applying MiXCR to the 5' RACE reads. The table records some 50,000 distinct CDR3 sequences, 7.6% of them present only once. The specimen comprised PBMCs, sampled at surgery. Source of these receptors: a female donor with early-stage non-small cell lung cancer.

This clonotype was observed many times. The gene calls are TRBV19 and TRBJ1-1; no definite D call. The germline V gene has CDR1 LNHDA and CDR2 SQIVND (reference sequence). The V gene lost 4 bases and the J gene lost 3 bases, with 3 bases spanning the gap. The CDR3 extends over 11 amino acids. CDR3 residues: CASSRYTEAFF. The CDR3 DNA sequence: TGTGCCAGTAGTAGATACACTGAAGCTTTCTTT. Supplemented by reference TRBV19 and TRBJ1-1, the full variable domain reads DGGITQSPKYLFRKEGQNVTLSCEQNLNHDAMYWYRQDPGQGLRLIYYSQIVNDFQKGDIAEGYSVSREKKESFPLTVTSAQKNPTAFYLCASSRYTEAFFGQGTRLTVV.

Comment on this clonotype: A read error may explain this, as a much larger clone is one base away. V is TRBV5-1 and J is TRBJ2-7; 9 bases are a match to TRBD2. CDR3 length equals 13 residues. Germline V CDR1 and CDR2: SGHRS, YFSETQ. J gave up 5 bases and V 5 bases, and 5 bases lay outside the gene matches. DNA for the CDR3: TGCGCCAGCAGTGGCGGGGGGGCCGACGAGCAGTACTTC. This sequence encodes CASSGGGADEQYF.

This clonotype was counted many times. The chain is built from TRBV28 and TRBJ2-3; D remains ambiguous. Deletions cut 1 base from V and 3 bases from J, with 5 bases between. The length of the CDR3 is 13 residues. Germline V gene lookup returns CDR1 MDHEN and CDR2 SYDVKM. As DNA, the CDR3 is TGTGCCAGCAGTTTATCCGGTACAGATACGCAGTATTTT. It specifies CASSLSGTDTQYF.

This clonotype was counted at least ten times. This chain connects TRBV18 to TRBJ2-1; D gene unclear. Deletions cut 3 bases from V and 5 bases from J, with 8 bases between. CDR3 length equals 13 residues. CDR1 and CDR2 from the germline V gene are KGHSH and LQKENI. The CDR3 here is CASSPPADNEQFF. Written as DNA, the CDR3 is TGTGCCAGCTCACCCCCCGCGGACAATGAGCAGTTCTTC.

A remark on this clonotype: The CDR3 ends on some other residue instead of the conserved phenylalanine or tryptophan, so this is likely a read error. This sequence joins TRBV7-9 and TRBJ2-3; tentatively, D is TRBD1 (6 bases). This CDR3 is 15 amino acids long. V shed 1 base and J shed 1 base, with 9 bases lying between them. From germline, CDR1 is SEHNR and CDR2 FQNEAQ (reference sequence). The CDR3 bases are TGTGCCAGCAGCTTAGTACAGGGTGGCACAGATACGCAGTATTTG. Translating it yields CASSLVQGGTDTQYL.

In its sample, this clonotype was seen many times. The chain is built from TRBV29-1 and TRBJ2-3; D tentatively fits TRBD1 or TRBD2 (5 bases each). The CDR3 is 13 residues long. V shed 7 bases and J shed 0 bases, with 11 bases lying between them. CDR1 is SQVTM and CDR2 is ANQGSEA in the germline V gene. The CDR3 here is CSAGTGSTDTQYF. The CDR3 nucleotides are TGCAGCGCAGGGACGGGGAGCACAGATACGCAGTATTTT.

The V gene is TRBV12-3 or TRBV12-4, the J gene TRBJ2-7; perhaps TRBD1 as D (6 bases). This CDR3 is 12 amino acids long. V was cut by 6 bases and J by 6 bases, with 12 bases left in between. Written as DNA, the CDR3 is TGTGCCAGCAGCCGGGACATTTCCGAGCAGTACTTC. Residues: CASSRDISEQYF.

This clonotype was seen once. One base away lies a much larger clone, so this may be a sequencing read error. This chain uses TRBV12-3 or TRBV12-4 with TRBJ2-2; 7 bases match TRBD2. The CDR3 is 14 residues long. The trim removed 6 bases at V and 6 bases at J, leaving 7 bases unmatched. The CDR3 region is CASSLVGGAGELFF. The CDR3 bases are TGTGCCAGCAGCCTAGTGGGGGGGGCCGGGGAGCTGTTTTTT.

This clonotype was detected ten times or more. The V gene is TRBV6-1, the J gene TRBJ2-1, with TRBD1 matching 12 bases. V lost 6 bases and J lost 0; bases outside the gene matches: 12. Germline V gene data show CDR1 as MNHNS and CDR2 as SASEGT. The CDR3 extends over 19 amino acids. The DNA for the CDR3 is TGTGCCAGCAGCCGCCCTGGGACAGGGGGCGCGAACTCCTACAATGAGCAGTTCTTC. Translating it yields CASSRPGTGGANSYNEQFF.

This clonotype appeared a few times. Here the CDR3 DNA reads TGTGCCAGCAGCTTATTCTTAGGATGGGGATTAGAGACAGATACGCAGTATTTT. Translating it yields CASSLFLGWGLETDTQYF. The rearrangement uses TRBV7-8 and TRBJ2-3, with unresolved D. The CDR3 has 18 amino acids. Germline V gene lookup returns CDR1 SGHVS and CDR2 FQNEAQ. Trimming shortened V by 2 bases and J by 3 bases, and 21 bases separated the two germline ends.

This clonotype was seen ten or more times. The J gene is TRBJ2-7, the V gene TRBV20-1; unclear D gene. Germline values: CDR1 DFQATT, CDR2 SNEGSKA (reference sequence). V lost 3 bases to trimming and J lost 0 bases, with 21 bases between them. This CDR3 has 17 amino acids. The CDR3 region is CSASTRLEDLFSYEQYF. In DNA, the CDR3 is TGCAGTGCTAGCACCCGATTGGAAGATCTCTTCTCCTACGAGCAGTACTTC.

This sequence joins TRBV2 and TRBJ2-1; D uncertain. This CDR3 has 15 amino acids. Trimming stripped 3 bases from V and 0 bases from J, with 9 bases between. Germline V gives CDR1 SNHLY, CDR2 FYNNEI. For the CDR3, the DNA is TGTGCCAGCAGTGATCTGAAGGGCTCCTACAATGAGCAGTTCTTC. Its protein is CASSDLKGSYNEQFF.

This clonotype has at least ten counts. The chain is built from TRBV7-9 and TRBJ2-5; D is unclear. Germline V gives CDR1 SEHNR, CDR2 FQNEAQ (reference sequence). Trimming left V 5 bases short and J 2 bases short, with 0 bases between. The CDR3 is made up of 10 amino acids. This CDR3 is CASSQETQYF. The CDR3 coding sequence is TGTGCCAGCAGCCAAGAGACCCAGTACTTC.

The table lists this clonotype with many counts. CDR3 sequence: CASHGGTGFSRANVLTF. The CDR3 DNA reads TGCGCCAGCCATGGAGGGACAGGGTTCTCGAGGGCCAACGTCCTGACTTTC. The gene calls are TRBV5-1 and TRBJ2-6, with 9 positions matching TRBD1. With V trimmed by 7 bases and J by 5 bases, 13 bases remained unmatched. This CDR3 region has 17 residues. Per the germline V gene, CDR1 is SGHRS and CDR2 is YFSETQ.

Ten or more counts support this clonotype. The gene calls are TRBV6-5 and TRBJ1-6, with 7 nucleotides matching TRBD1. Germline CDR1 and CDR2: MNHEY and SVGAGI. The CDR3 loop spans 17 amino acids. The ends lost 5 bases at V and 5 bases at J; junction bases unmatched: 12. This CDR3 reads CASSTNRGGQNNSPLHF. CDR3 nucleotides: TGTGCCAGCAGTACGAACAGGGGTGGGCAAAATAATTCACCCCTCCACTTT.

This clonotype was seen only a few times. CDR3 coding DNA: TGCGCCAGCAGCTTGGCAGGGCAGAACAATGAGCAGTTCTTC. Encoded protein: CASSLAGQNNEQFF. The chain uses TRBV5-1 and TRBJ2-1; D is perhaps TRBD1 (5 bases). There are 14 residues in the CDR3. The V end was cut by 0 bases, the J end by 5 bases, with 9 bases between. Germline V gene sequence: CDR1 SGHRS, CDR2 YFSETQ.

Only a few counts were recorded for this clonotype. The V call is TRBV4-1, the J call TRBJ2-2; a possible D gene is TRBD1 (5 bases). V lost 0 bases to trimming and J lost 1 base, with 6 bases between them. The germline gives CDR1 MGHRA, CDR2 YSYEKL. The CDR3 contains 15 residues. This CDR3 reads CASSQETGNTGELFF. In DNA, the CDR3 is TGCGCCAGCAGCCAAGAAACAGGGAACACCGGGGAGCTGTTTTTT.

A remark on this clonotype: One junction end disagrees with the germline gene, perhaps due to a read error. V and J are TRBV27 and TRBJ2-4; a possible D gene is TRBD1 (5 bases). The CDR3 spans 15 residues. Germline loops: CDR1 MNHEY, CDR2 SMNVEV (reference sequence). CDR3 residues: CASSSLPTDSHLFWF. CDR3 bases: TGTGCCAGCAGTTCCCTCCCAACCGACAGCCACCTTTTCTGGTTC.

A few counts support this clonotype. V gene TRBV6-5 combines with J gene TRBJ2-7, with 10 bases fitting TRBD1. CDR1 and CDR2 from the germline V gene are MNHEY and SVGAGI. There are 17 residues in the CDR3. V dropped 4 bases and J dropped 4; count of bases not matched to a gene: 13. The CDR3, as DNA: TGTGCCAGCAGTTTAGGGGGGACAGGGGCGCCCCAATACGAGCAGTACTTC. It translates to CASSLGGTGAPQYEQYF.

The CDR3 sequence is CASSTTGTGETQYF. For the CDR3, the DNA is TGTGCCAGCAGCACGACAGGGACGGGGGAGACCCAGTACTTC. J is TRBJ2-5 and V is TRBV12-3 or TRBV12-4, with 7 nucleotides matching TRBD1. The CDR3 consists of 14 residues. With 6 bases clipped from V and 5 bases from J, the junction kept 9 bases outside the gene matches.

This clonotype is labeled medium-sized. This chain connects TRBV7-9 to TRBJ2-7, with 9 bases matching TRBD1. The CDR3 is 14 amino acids. Per the germline V gene, CDR1 is SEHNR and CDR2 is FQNEAQ (reference sequence). V lost 5 bases to trimming and J lost 6 bases; unmatched junction nucleotides: 8. In DNA form, the CDR3 reads TGTGCCAGCAGCACCACCGGGACAGGGACCGAGCAGTACTTC. Translating gives CASSTTGTGTEQYF.

The chain employs TRBV12-3 or TRBV12-4 and TRBJ1-1; 7 nucleotides agree with TRBD1. The CDR3 is 13 amino acids. Trimming removed 5 bases from V and 2 bases from J; junction bases left unmatched: 2. DNA for the CDR3: TGTGCCAGCAGTACAGGGGTAAACACTGAAGCTTTCTTT. This translates into CASSTGVNTEAFF.

This clonotype has a count of ten or more. The V and J genes are TRBV5-4 and TRBJ2-7; 8 bases match TRBD2. Trimming cost V 3 bases and J 4 bases; bases outside gene matches: 6. The CDR3 is made up of 14 amino acids. Per the germline V gene, CDR1 is SGHNT and CDR2 is YYREEE (reference sequence). CDR3 coding DNA: TGTGCCAGCAGCTCACGCGGGGGGAAATACGAGCAGTACTTC. Protein: CASSSRGGKYEQYF.

The J gene is TRBJ2-5, the V gene TRBV13; 10 bases match TRBD1. The CDR3 extends over 20 amino acids. V trimming: 4 bases; J trimming: 5 bases; junction bases outside the gene matches: 22. CDR1 and CDR2 (germline): PRHDT, FYEKMQ (reference sequence). The CDR3 bases are TGTGCCAGCAGCTCATGGACAGGGGGTGAGACCCAGTACTTGGGTGAGACCCAGTACTTC. The encoded protein is CASSSWTGGETQYLGETQYF.

This clonotype was seen more than once but under ten times. The chain has TRBV6-2 or TRBV6-3 and TRBJ2-2, with D perhaps TRBD2 (5 bases). V gave up 2 bases and J gave up 0 bases, with 10 bases separating them. This CDR3 region has 16 residues. The germline gives CDR1 MNHEY, CDR2 SVGEGT. The CDR3 DNA reads as TGTGCCAGCAGTTACAACCCTAGCCCGAACACCGGGGAGCTGTTTTTT. It is translated as CASSYNPSPNTGELFF.